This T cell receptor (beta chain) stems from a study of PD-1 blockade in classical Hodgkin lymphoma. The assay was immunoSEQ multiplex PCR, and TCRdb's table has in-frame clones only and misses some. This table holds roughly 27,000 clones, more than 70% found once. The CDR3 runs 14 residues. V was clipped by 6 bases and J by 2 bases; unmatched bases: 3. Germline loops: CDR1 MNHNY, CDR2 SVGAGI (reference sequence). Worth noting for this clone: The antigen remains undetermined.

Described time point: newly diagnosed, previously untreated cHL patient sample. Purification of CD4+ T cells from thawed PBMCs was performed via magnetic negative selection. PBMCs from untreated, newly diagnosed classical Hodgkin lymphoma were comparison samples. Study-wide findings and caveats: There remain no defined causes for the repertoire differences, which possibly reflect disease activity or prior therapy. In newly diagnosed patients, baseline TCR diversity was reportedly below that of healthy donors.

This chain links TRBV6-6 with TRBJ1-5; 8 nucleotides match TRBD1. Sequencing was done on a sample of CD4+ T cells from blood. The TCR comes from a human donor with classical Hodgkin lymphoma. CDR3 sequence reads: CASRPGQGNQPQHF. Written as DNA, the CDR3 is TGTGCCAGCAGACCGGGACAGGGCAATCAGCCCCAGCATTTT.